The clone carrying this T cell receptor (beta chain) appeared once. The CDR3 length is 16 residues. CDR1 is SGHRS and CDR2 is YFSETQ in the germline V gene. With V trimmed by 3 bases and J by 7 bases, 6 bases remained unmatched. Under the authors' procedure: Amplification with reference gene primers provided the estimates of nucleated cell counts. Clones were read by immunoSEQ multiplex PCR, and TCRdb kept only the in-frame ones, dropping some. D and trimming come from the DNA, and the V and J calls and clone size come from that table. Here the sample spans some 290,000 clones, approximately 91% being singletons. A Seattle source enrolled patients during active infection and followed them longitudinally. These data belong to a study of blood T cell repertoires in COVID-19. Across the whole study: Material from acute and convalescent COVID-19 was sourced from the United States, Italy and Spain. T cells, B-cell-depleted T cells, or PBMCs provided the cDNA or gDNA that served as material.

The specimen was peripheral blood. The rearrangement uses TRBV5-1 and TRBJ2-1, with 14 bases matching TRBD2. The TCR sequence derives from a woman younger than 45 with COVID-19, enrolled during active disease. DNA for the CDR3: TGCGCCAGCAGCTCTGGGACTAGCGGGAGTTTGAATGAGCAGTTCTTC. This codes for CASSSGTSGSLNEQFF.